This entry features one TCR beta chain sequence. Clones were read by immunoSEQ multiplex PCR, and TCRdb kept only the in-frame ones, dropping some. The profile shows 100,000 to 150,000 clones, around 86% of them singletons. These data belong to a study of control samples from healthy donors and cancer patients. The CDR3 is made up of 14 amino acids. Germline-derived CDR1 and CDR2 are SGHRS and YFSETQ. With V trimmed by 4 bases and J by 2 bases, 6 bases remained unmatched. The sequence came from a man aged 40-49 years in good health. The chain couples TRBV5-1 to TRBJ2-7, with TRBD1 identical over 7 bases. Sample: blood. The CDR3 spells CASSGGQAAYEQYF. The CDR3 region has the DNA TGCGCCAGCAGCGGTGGACAGGCCGCCTACGAGCAGTACTTC. The complete variable domain, with remaining parts taken from reference TRBV5-1 and TRBJ2-7, reads KAGVTQTPRYLIKTRGQQVTLSCSPISGHRSVSWYQQTPGQGLQFLFEYFSETQRNKGNFPGRFSGRQFSNSRSEMNVSTLELGDSALYLCASSGGQAAYEQYFGPGTRLTVT.